These 32 T cell receptor beta chains were all obtained from the same sample, sequenced in a study of control samples from healthy donors and cancer patients. Clones were read by immunoSEQ multiplex PCR, and TCRdb kept only the in-frame ones, dropping some. Among approximately 53,000 clones listed, 85% to 95% were seen once. Material for sequencing was PBMCs. Receptors were obtained from a man aged 25-45 years with colorectal cancer.

A single count supports this clone. This chain links TRBV5-6 with TRBJ1-2, with 7 nucleotides matching TRBD1. The trim removed 1 base at V and 7 bases at J, leaving 7 bases unmatched. This CDR3 comprises 14 residues. Germline lookup yields CDR1 SGHDT and CDR2 YYEEEE. Here the CDR3 reads CASSLSTGVGGYTF. DNA for the CDR3: TGTGCCAGCAGCTTGTCAACAGGGGTCGGTGGCTACACCTTC.

This chain connects TRBV6-1 to TRBJ2-2; the D gene is possibly TRBD1 (6 bases). V was shortened by 1 base and J by 7 bases, with 16 bases between the two germline ends. CDR1 is MNHNS and CDR2 is SASEGT in the germline V gene. This CDR3 is built from 16 residues. In DNA form, the CDR3 reads TGTGCCAGCAGTGAAGATCTCGGCAGGGGTGACGGGGAGCTGTTTTTT. Its protein product is CASSEDLGRGDGELFF.

This clone was seen only once. The rearrangement uses TRBV4-3 and TRBJ2-2, with 10 bases lining up with TRBD2. The V gene end was trimmed by 0 bases and the J gene end by 2 bases; junction bases not matched to a gene: 6. CDR1 is LGHNA and CDR2 is YSLEER in the germline V gene. CDR3 length: 18 amino acids. The CDR3 DNA reads as TGCGCCAGCAGCCAAGATGGGCTAGCGGGAGATAACACCGGGGAGCTGTTTTTT. This translates into CASSQDGLAGDNTGELFF.

V and J are TRBV6-2 or TRBV6-3 and TRBJ2-3; 11 bases are a match to TRBD2. Germline loops: CDR1 MNHEY, CDR2 SVGEGT. The CDR3 contains 17 residues. Losses at the gene ends were 0 bases for V and 7 bases for J; bases not matched to a gene: 9. CDR3 sequence: CASSYSNSGGAPNTQYF. CDR3 in DNA: TGTGCCAGCAGTTACTCAAATAGCGGGGGGGCTCCGAATACGCAGTATTTT.

The rearrangement links TRBV15 to TRBJ1-2; D may be TRBD1 (6 bases). V was shortened by 0 bases and J by 6 bases, with 14 bases between the two germline ends. Germline assignment: CDR1 LNHNV and CDR2 YYDKDF (reference sequence). CDR3 length: 15 residues. The CDR3 DNA is TGTGCCACCAGCAGAGATCGTCGGGGGGCGGATGGCTACACCTTC. Its protein product is CATSRDRRGADGYTF.

The genes are TRBV7-2 and TRBJ1-1; maybe TRBD1 (5 bases). The V gene lost 2 bases and the J gene lost 6 bases, with 7 bases spanning the gap. CDR3 length: 12 amino acids. Per the germline V gene, CDR1 is SGHTA and CDR2 is FQGNSA. The CDR3: CASSLQGSEAFF. The CDR3 DNA reads TGTGCCAGCAGCTTACAGGGTTCTGAAGCTTTCTTT.

The chain carries TRBV5-6 and TRBJ1-1; D may be TRBD1 (5 bases). Per the germline V gene, CDR1 is SGHDT and CDR2 is YYEEEE. V was clipped by 1 base and J by 2 bases, with 18 bases between them. This CDR3 is 17 amino acids long. In DNA, the CDR3 is TGTGCCAGCAGCTTGCCCATGGTGAGAGGGACCAACACTGAAGCTTTCTTT. It specifies CASSLPMVRGTNTEAFF.

The chain couples TRBV30 to TRBJ2-1, with 12 bases lining up with TRBD2. V dropped 4 bases and J dropped 4; count of bases not matched to a gene: 5. This CDR3 comprises 15 residues. The germline gives CDR1 GTSNPN, CDR2 SVGIG (reference sequence). The CDR3: CAWMLGLAGYNEQFF. CDR3 sequence (DNA): TGTGCCTGGATGCTAGGACTAGCGGGATACAATGAGCAGTTCTTC. Full variable domain (missing parts from reference TRBV30 and TRBJ2-1): SQTIHQWPATLVQPVGSPLSLECTVEGTSNPNLYWYRQAAGRGLQLLFYSVGIGQISSEVPQNLSASRPQDRQFILSSKKLLLSDSGFYLCAWMLGLAGYNEQFFGPGTRLTVL.

The rearrangement joins TRBV27 to TRBJ1-2, with D possibly TRBD1 on 5 matching bases. There are 14 residues in the CDR3. Trimming took 2 bases from V and 1 from J, leaving 8 bases between them. Germline values: CDR1 MNHEY, CDR2 SMNVEV (reference sequence). As DNA, the CDR3 is TGTGCCAGCAGTTTAGCGAGGGGTAACTATGGCTACACCTTC. This gives the protein CASSLARGNYGYTF.

V usage is TRBV5-1 and J usage is TRBJ2-5; D gene uncertain. This CDR3 is built from 12 residues. The germline V gene encodes CDR1 SGHRS and CDR2 YFSETQ. V gave up 0 bases and J gave up 5 bases, with 5 bases separating them. CDR3 in DNA: TGCGCCAGCAGCTTGGCCTGGGAGACCCAGTACTTC. This gives the protein CASSLAWETQYF.

The chain has TRBV6-5 and TRBJ2-7, with D possibly being TRBD2 (7 bases). CDR1 is MNHEY, CDR2 SVGAGI, per germline. CDR3 length: 14 residues. The V end was cut by 10 bases, the J end by 3 bases, with 19 bases between. The CDR3 reads CATLGGGGYYEQYV. CDR3 DNA: TGTGCCACCCTAGGAGGGGGGGGCTACTACGAGCAGTACGTC.

V gene TRBV6-5 combines with J gene TRBJ2-6; D unclear. Germline V gene sequence: CDR1 MNHEY, CDR2 SVGAGI. The CDR3 is 14 amino acids. V dropped 5 bases and J dropped 2 bases, with 7 bases sitting between them. The CDR3 nucleotides read TGTGCCAGCAGTCAAAGTCCTGGGGCCAACGTCCTGACTTTC. Its translation: CASSQSPGANVLTF.

V usage is TRBV27 and J usage is TRBJ1-6, with D tentatively TRBD1 (6 bases). This CDR3 comprises 16 residues. Trimming pared 0 bases from V and 7 bases from J, leaving 13 bases between. The germline V gene encodes CDR1 MNHEY and CDR2 SMNVEV (reference sequence). The CDR3 nucleotides read TGTGCCAGCAGTTTATCCGTGGGGGGCGGGAATTCACCCCTCCACTTT. This translates into CASSLSVGGGNSPLHF.

The V call is TRBV2, the J call TRBJ1-3; D call uncertain. Per the germline V gene, CDR1 is SNHLY and CDR2 is FYNNEI. The CDR3 has 16 residues. Deletions cut 0 bases from V and 1 base from J, with 10 bases between. CDR3 sequence reads: CASSEASARSGNTIYF. The CDR3 region has the DNA TGTGCCAGCAGTGAAGCGTCGGCCAGGTCTGGAAACACCATATATTTT.

This chain links TRBV10-3 with TRBJ2-1; 9 bases are a match to TRBD2. After removal of 7 bases from V and 4 bases from J, the junction contained 5 bases not matched to a gene. The germline CDR1 and CDR2 sequences are ENHRY and SYGVKD. This CDR3 has 14 amino acids. The CDR3 here is CAIKASGDYNEQFF. CDR3 nucleotides: TGTGCCATCAAGGCTAGCGGGGATTACAATGAGCAGTTCTTC.

This clone was counted a single time. This CDR3 reads CASSLTLGGGYGNTIYF. In nucleotides, the CDR3 is TGTGCCAGCAGCCTAACCCTGGGGGGGGGCTATGGAAACACCATATATTTT. The chain is built from TRBV7-2 and TRBJ1-3, with D maybe TRBD1 (6 bases). The germline V and J ends were trimmed by 5 bases and 3 bases, with 20 bases remaining between them. Looked up from germline, CDR1 is SGHTA and CDR2 is FQGNSA. There are 17 residues in the CDR3.

In this sample, this clone turned up once. The genes are TRBV20-1 and TRBJ2-5; 10 bases are shared with TRBD2. Trimming cost V 3 bases and J 5 bases; bases outside gene matches: 15. This CDR3 is 17 amino acids long. CDR1 DFQATT and CDR2 SNEGSKA come from the germline V gene (reference sequence). The CDR3 DNA is TGCAGTGCTAGTATGGCTAGCGGGGGCGCCTTGGGGGAGACCCAGTACTTC. Encoded protein: CSASMASGGALGETQYF.

This clone was seen a handful of times. This chain connects TRBV7-9 to TRBJ1-2; 9 nucleotides line up with TRBD1. The J segment lost 6 bases and the V segment lost 4 bases, leaving 3 bases of the junction unmatched. The germline V gene encodes CDR1 SEHNR and CDR2 FQNEAQ (reference sequence). The CDR3 consists of 13 residues. CDR3 protein: CASSSQGADGYTF. The CDR3 region has the DNA TGTGCCAGCAGCTCACAGGGGGCGGATGGCTACACCTTC. Looking up the rest from reference TRBV7-9 and TRBJ1-2 gives the full variable domain: DTGVSQNPRHKITKRGQNVTFRCDPISEHNRLYWYRQTLGQGPEFLTYFQNEAQLEKSRLLSDRFSAERPKGSFSTLEIQRTEQGDSAMYLCASSSQGADGYTFGSGTRLTVV.

V gene TRBV5-1 combines with J gene TRBJ1-2, with TRBD1 as a possible D gene (6 bases). This CDR3 spans 13 amino acids. Trimming took 0 bases from V and 7 from J, leaving 10 bases between them. CDR1 is SGHRS and CDR2 is YFSETQ in the germline V gene. This CDR3 reads CASSLEQGVGYTF. In DNA, the CDR3 is TGCGCCAGCAGCTTGGAACAGGGAGTTGGCTACACCTTC.

The rearrangement links TRBV29-1 to TRBJ1-2; no definite D call. This CDR3 has 12 amino acids. Germline V lookup: CDR1 SQVTM, CDR2 ANQGSEA. Trimming left V 4 bases short and J 3 bases short, with 9 bases between. CDR3 sequence reads: CSVVREYYGYTF. In nucleotides, the CDR3 is TGCAGCGTTGTTCGGGAGTACTATGGCTACACCTTC.

The DNA of the CDR3 is TGTGCCAGTAGCGCTGGGACTAGCGGGGGGGCGAGATACAATGAGCAGTTCTTC. Translation gives CASSAGTSGGARYNEQFF. The V gene is TRBV19, the J gene TRBJ2-1; the match to TRBD2 covers 16 bases. V lost 6 bases and J lost 4; bases outside the gene matches: 9. The length of the CDR3 is 18 residues. CDR1 is LNHDA, CDR2 SQIVND, per germline (reference sequence).

The genes are TRBV10-3 and TRBJ2-3; 7 bases are shared with TRBD2. The CDR3 loop spans 15 amino acids. The junction had 9 bases not matched to a gene; V was cut back by 7 bases and J by 2 bases. Germline V lookup: CDR1 ENHRY, CDR2 SYGVKD. This chain's CDR3 is CAIKGGLADTDTQYF. The DNA of the CDR3 is TGTGCCATCAAAGGAGGCCTAGCGGACACAGATACGCAGTATTTT.

A single count supports this clone. The chain uses TRBV25-1 and TRBJ1-5; unclear D gene. CDR1 is MGHDK, CDR2 SYGVNS, per germline. The V end lost 4 bases, the J end lost 7 bases, and 20 bases lay between the germline ends. The CDR3 is 16 residues long. In nucleotides, the CDR3 is TGTGCCAGCAGTGGACAATCCGGCCCCACCGGGCAGCCCCAGCATTTT. Translation: CASSGQSGPTGQPQHF.

V and J are TRBV19 and TRBJ1-1; 7 bases are shared with TRBD1. Germline loops: CDR1 LNHDA, CDR2 SQIVND (reference sequence). Germline trimming cut 1 base from V and 5 bases from J; bases unmatched to any gene: 4. The CDR3 contains 14 residues. CDR3 in amino acids: CASSIARGRTEAFF. The CDR3 DNA sequence: TGTGCCAGTAGTATAGCCAGGGGGAGGACTGAAGCTTTCTTT.

The genes are TRBV18 and TRBJ1-2, with TRBD1 as a possible D gene (6 bases). Germline CDR1 KGHSH, CDR2 LQKENI. The CDR3 runs 18 residues. The V end lost 3 bases, the J end lost 4 bases, and 24 bases lay between the germline ends. Written as DNA, the CDR3 is TGTGCCAGCTCACCCCCACCGGGGCAGGGGAGGAGGATCTATGGCTACACCTTC. Its translation is CASSPPPGQGRRIYGYTF.

This chain uses TRBV6-6 with TRBJ1-2, with D hard to call. Trimming removed 10 bases at V and 4 bases at J, with 10 bases between. Germline V gene sequence: CDR1 MNHNY, CDR2 SVGAGI (reference sequence). The CDR3 is 11 residues long. The CDR3: CATRGVYGYTF. CDR3 sequence (DNA): TGTGCCACCCGGGGAGTCTATGGCTACACCTTC.

This clone is deemed medium-sized. The rearrangement uses TRBV6-5 and TRBJ1-3; 8 nucleotides match TRBD1. Germline V gene data show CDR1 as MNHEY and CDR2 as SVGAGI. The CDR3 covers 14 residues. Germline trimming cut 6 bases from V and 10 bases from J; bases unmatched to any gene: 11. The CDR3 region has the DNA TGTGCCAGCAGGACCGGGACAGGCCGGGGAACCATATATTTT. This translates into CASRTGTGRGTIYF.

The rearrangement uses TRBV5-4 and TRBJ1-2; no clear D. Trimming removed 4 bases at V and 4 bases at J, with 17 bases between. The CDR3 runs to 15 residues. Germline V gene lookup returns CDR1 SGHNT and CDR2 YYREEE (reference sequence). In DNA, the CDR3 is TGTGCCAGCAGCGAGGTAGCAGGCGGTGGCTATGGCTACACCTTC. Its translation is CASSEVAGGGYGYTF.

V gene TRBV19 combines with J gene TRBJ1-5; 10 bases agree with TRBD1. V dropped 0 bases and J dropped 3; count of bases not matched to a gene: 11. Germline assignment: CDR1 LNHDA and CDR2 SQIVND (reference sequence). The CDR3 consists of 19 residues. The CDR3 spells CASSIETGGVVYNNQPQHF. In DNA form, the CDR3 reads TGTGCCAGTAGTATAGAGACAGGGGGCGTTGTATATAACAATCAGCCCCAGCATTTT.

V is TRBV11-2 and J is TRBJ2-7, with 7 bases lining up with TRBD1. V dropped 11 bases and J dropped 1; count of bases not matched to a gene: 14. The CDR3 extends over 15 amino acids. Germline CDR1 and CDR2: SGHAT and FQNNGV. CDR3 sequence: CACRIKWDSSYEQYF. The DNA for the CDR3 is TGTGCCTGCCGTATTAAATGGGACAGTTCCTACGAGCAGTACTTC.

The chain joins TRBV4-3 to TRBJ1-1; D perhaps matches TRBD1 (6 bases). The V and J ends lost 0 bases and 5 bases respectively, with 16 bases between them. Germline V gives CDR1 LGHNA, CDR2 YSLEER. The CDR3 is made up of 16 amino acids. The CDR3 DNA follows: TGCGCCAGCAGCCAAGATACAGGGATAAGGGAAACTGAAGCTTTCTTT. Translating it yields CASSQDTGIRETEAFF.

This clone was observed a handful of times. The chain combines TRBV30 with TRBJ1-2, with 7 bases matching TRBD1. Germline assignment: CDR1 GTSNPN and CDR2 SVGIG (reference sequence). The CDR3 runs 14 residues. The trim removed 3 bases at V and 8 bases at J, leaving 12 bases unmatched. The CDR3 loop reads CAWSRLGTEGGYTF. CDR3 nucleotide sequence: TGTGCCTGGAGCCGACTCGGGACAGAGGGAGGCTACACCTTC.